The next 32 T cell receptor beta chains were all read from a single sample in a study of T cells in Graves' hyperthyroidism and ophthalmopathy. RNA transcripts gave rise to amplified TCR beta CDR3 regions. Carried out on the TCR CDR3, a first-round RT-PCR used the HTBI primer set. In TCRdb, the multiplex PCR reads were re-called with MiXCR into one record per CDR3 protein. The data contain 350,000 to 400,000 distinct CDR3 sequences, 14% to 15% of them singletons. Sequenced sample: blood. Source of these receptors: a woman in her twenties or thirties with Graves' hyperthyroidism.

The chain is built from TRBV5-5 and TRBJ2-7; no clear D gene. Germline CDR1 reads SGHKS; CDR2 reads YYEKEE (reference sequence). The V gene lost 0 bases and the J gene lost 2 bases, with 12 bases spanning the gap. CDR3 size: 15 residues. CDR3 in DNA: TGTGCCAGCAGCTTGGGGGCCAGGAATCCCTACGAGCAGTACTTC. Its protein product is CASSLGARNPYEQYF.

The rearrangement joins TRBV14 to TRBJ2-7; a possible D gene is TRBD2 (6 bases). V dropped 1 base and J dropped 3 bases, with 7 bases sitting between them. The CDR3 has 13 amino acids. Germline CDR1 reads SGHDN; CDR2 reads FVKESK. The CDR3 bases are TGTGCCAGCAGCCAAGTGGAGGGCTACGAGCAGTACTTC. Its translation is CASSQVEGYEQYF.

This chain joins TRBV28 and TRBJ2-3; a weak D match, TRBD1 (6 bases). Germline V gene sequence: CDR1 MDHEN, CDR2 SYDVKM. V lost 5 bases and J 7 bases, leaving 10 bases between the germline ends. The CDR3 totals 12 residues. In DNA, the CDR3 is TGTGCCAGCAGTCGCAGGGGAAATACGCAGTATTTT. As protein: CASSRRGNTQYF. Full variable domain (outside the CDR3, taken from reference TRBV28 and TRBJ2-3): DVKVTQSSRYLVKRTGEKVFLECVQDMDHENMFWYRQDPGLGLRLIYFSYDVKMKEKGDIPEGYSVSREKKERFSLILESASTNQTSMYLCASSRRGNTQYFGPGTRLTVL.

The rearrangement links TRBV20-1 to TRBJ1-2; weak D call: TRBD1 (5 bases). The V end lost 1 base, the J end lost 2 bases, and 14 bases lay between the germline ends. The CDR3 is made up of 15 amino acids. Per the germline V gene, CDR1 is DFQATT and CDR2 is SNEGSKA (reference sequence). The DNA of the CDR3 is TGCAGTGCTAGAGGTCTCGGGGGTCCCAACTATGGCTACACCTTC. This sequence encodes CSARGLGGPNYGYTF.

This clonotype was found many times. V usage is TRBV13 and J usage is TRBJ2-3, with D unresolved. The CDR3 contains 14 residues. Trimming stripped 4 bases from V and 1 base from J, with 9 bases between. Germline CDR1 reads PRHDT; CDR2 reads FYEKMQ (reference sequence). CDR3 nucleotide sequence: TGTGCCAGCAGCTCCTCCGGTGGCACAGATACGCAGTATTTT. Translation: CASSSSGGTDTQYF.

The rearrangement joins TRBV6-5 to TRBJ2-3; 9 bases line up with TRBD2. Germline V gene lookup returns CDR1 MNHEY and CDR2 SVGAGI. V trimming: 0 bases; J trimming: 2 bases; junction bases outside the gene matches: 3. CDR3 length: 16 amino acids. The CDR3 region is CASSYSTSGNTDTQYF. The CDR3 nucleotides read TGTGCCAGCAGTTACTCGACTAGCGGAAACACAGATACGCAGTATTTT.

The sample holds a few counts of this clonotype. The chain carries TRBV20-1 and TRBJ2-1; 9 nucleotides match TRBD2. The length of the CDR3 is 19 residues. V trimming: 3 bases; J trimming: 0 bases; junction bases outside the gene matches: 15. CDR1 DFQATT and CDR2 SNEGSKA come from the germline V gene (reference sequence). The chain's CDR3 is CSARERGTSSYHSYNEQFF. The DNA of the CDR3 is TGCAGTGCTAGGGAACGCGGGACTAGCTCCTATCACTCCTACAATGAGCAGTTCTTC.

This clonotype was seen only once. The J gene is TRBJ2-7, the V gene TRBV12-3 or TRBV12-4; D unclear. The CDR3 is made up of 15 amino acids. Trimming stripped 6 bases from V and 2 bases from J, with 17 bases between. This chain's CDR3 is CASRSNLAPPYEQYF. The CDR3 nucleotides read TGTGCCAGCAGATCCAATTTAGCCCCCCCCTACGAGCAGTACTTC.

V gene TRBV24-1 combines with J gene TRBJ2-2; D call uncertain. This CDR3 is built from 16 residues. Germline-derived CDR1 and CDR2 are KGHDR and SFDVKD. V was clipped by 3 bases and J by 3 bases, with 13 bases between them. CDR3: CATSDASDGYTGELFF. In nucleotides, the CDR3 is TGTGCCACCAGTGATGCGTCCGACGGGTACACCGGGGAGCTGTTTTTT.

In its sample, this clonotype was seen many times. The chain combines TRBV29-1 with TRBJ2-7, with D uncertain. V lost 2 bases, J lost 1 base, and 15 bases lay in between. Germline CDR1 reads SQVTM; CDR2 reads ANQGSEA. This CDR3 has 15 amino acids. The CDR3 DNA reads TGCAGCGTTGAACTCCTCCAGAGTGGGTCCTACGAGCAGTACTTC. Amino acid sequence: CSVELLQSGSYEQYF.

There are a few counts of this clonotype. The chain uses TRBV2 and TRBJ2-1; weak D call: TRBD2 (5 bases). V was shortened by 8 bases and J by 0 bases, with 11 bases between the two germline ends. CDR1 and CDR2 from the germline V gene are SNHLY and FYNNEI. CDR3 length equals 14 residues. Here the CDR3 reads CASGGFRSYNEQFF. The CDR3 bases are TGTGCCAGCGGCGGGTTCCGCTCCTACAATGAGCAGTTCTTC.

This clonotype was counted at least ten times. The chain carries TRBV5-1 and TRBJ2-1, with TRBD2 identical over 13 bases. This CDR3 spans 15 amino acids. Germline CDR1 reads SGHRS; CDR2 reads YFSETQ. Trimming took 2 bases from V and 6 from J; bases not matched to a gene: 2. In DNA form, the CDR3 reads TGCGCCAGCAGCTTACTAGCGGGAGGGGGCAATGAGCAGTTCTTC. This codes for CASSLLAGGGNEQFF.

This clonotype has more than one count but fewer than ten. The chain couples TRBV5-4 to TRBJ2-3, with 9 bases fitting TRBD1. Losses at the gene ends were 4 bases for V and 2 bases for J; bases not matched to a gene: 5. Germline CDR1 is SGHNT and CDR2 is YYREEE (reference sequence). The CDR3 is 15 residues long. In DNA, the CDR3 is TGTGCCAGCAGCCCTGGGGACAGGGTCACAGATACGCAGTATTTT. This encodes CASSPGDRVTDTQYF. The whole variable domain, remainder taken from reference TRBV5-4 and TRBJ2-3, is ETGVTQSPTHLIKTRGQQVTLRCSSQSGHNTVSWYQQALGQGPQFIFQYYREEENGRGNFPPRFSGLQFPNYSSELNVNALELDDSALYLCASSPGDRVTDTQYFGPGTRLTVL.

The table lists this clonotype with many counts. The J gene is TRBJ2-7, the V gene TRBV20-1, with D maybe TRBD1 (5 bases). The length of the CDR3 is 12 residues. Germline loops: CDR1 DFQATT, CDR2 SNEGSKA (reference sequence). V was shortened by 6 bases and J by 2 bases, with 11 bases between the two germline ends. The CDR3 here is CSAPGHTYEQYF. As DNA, the CDR3 is TGCAGTGCACCCGGACATACCTACGAGCAGTACTTC.

The sample holds many counts of this clonotype. This chain connects TRBV5-1 to TRBJ2-3; 15 positions match TRBD2. The CDR3 is 17 amino acids. Trimming removed 2 bases from V and 6 bases from J; junction bases left unmatched: 7. Germline lookup yields CDR1 SGHRS and CDR2 YFSETQ. In nucleotides, the CDR3 is TGCGCCAGCAGCTTTACCGGACTAGCGGGAGGGGGGGATACGCAGTATTTT. This gives the protein CASSFTGLAGGGDTQYF.

In this sample, this clonotype turned up a few times. The V gene is TRBV28, the J gene TRBJ1-2; 7 nucleotides align to TRBD1. The trim removed 7 bases at V and 11 bases at J, leaving 16 bases unmatched. The CDR3 is made up of 14 amino acids. Looked up from germline, CDR1 is MDHEN and CDR2 is SYDVKM. CDR3 amino acids: CASTRPTGWRIYTF. CDR3 DNA: TGTGCCAGCACCCGGCCGACAGGGTGGAGGATATACACCTTC.

The rearrangement joins TRBV15 to TRBJ2-7; no firm D call. With the DNA end fitting TRBJ2-1 better, the J assignment may be wrong. This CDR3 spans 13 amino acids. In germline, CDR1 is LNHNV, CDR2 YYDKDF (reference sequence). The CDR3 region is CATSKTGTYEQFF. CDR3 bases: TGTGCCACCAGCAAGACCGGAACCTACGAGCAGTTCTTC.

The chain recombines TRBV9 with TRBJ2-5; the match to TRBD2 covers 7 bases. The V and J ends lost 2 bases and 5 bases, in that order; junction bases with no gene match: 3. The CDR3 contains 13 residues. Germline V CDR1 and CDR2: SGDLS, YYNGEE. CDR3 coding DNA: TGTGCCAGCAGCGTGGGGGGAGGGGAGACCCAGTACTTC. It translates to CASSVGGGETQYF.

This clonotype has at least ten counts. This chain uses TRBV30 with TRBJ1-4; TRBD1 is a possible D gene (6 bases). Germline loops: CDR1 GTSNPN, CDR2 SVGIG (reference sequence). V was cut by 1 base and J by 8 bases, with 14 bases left in between. CDR3 length: 14 amino acids. In DNA form, the CDR3 reads TGTGCCTGGAGTGGGGGGGCGTACGACGAAAAACTGTTTTTT. Amino acid sequence: CAWSGGAYDEKLFF.

This chain connects TRBV28 to TRBJ2-6, with D possibly TRBD2 on 5 matching bases. Trimming left V 5 bases short and J 2 bases short, with 13 bases between. This CDR3 spans 16 amino acids. CDR1 MDHEN and CDR2 SYDVKM come from the germline V gene. In DNA form, the CDR3 reads TGTGCCAGCAGTGTGCTTGGGAGAACTGGGGCCAACGTCCTGACTTTC. It yields the protein CASSVLGRTGANVLTF.

The table lists this clonotype with a few counts. The V call is TRBV29-1, the J call TRBJ2-7; D is possibly TRBD2 (6 bases). The germline gives CDR1 SQVTM, CDR2 ANQGSEA. There are 13 residues in the CDR3. Trimming cost V 7 bases and J 4 bases, with 17 bases left between them. The CDR3 protein is CSGIETGGYEQYF. CDR3 sequence (DNA): TGCAGCGGAATTGAAACCGGGGGATACGAGCAGTACTTC.

As to this clonotype: A much bigger clone sits one base away, suggesting this may be a read error. The V call is TRBV2, the J call TRBJ2-5, with 13 bases identical to TRBD2. The CDR3 length is 15 residues. Germline V CDR1 and CDR2: SNHLY, FYNNEI. V was clipped by 8 bases and J by 5 bases; unmatched bases: 8. The CDR3 DNA reads as TGTGCCAGCCATGGACTAGCGGGAGCTCAGGAGACCCAGTACTTC. Its protein is CASHGLAGAQETQYF.

This clonotype appeared many times. V and J are TRBV18 and TRBJ2-3, with 8 bases fitting TRBD1. The CDR3 has 16 residues. CDR1 is KGHSH, CDR2 LQKENI, per germline. After removal of 1 base from V and 4 bases from J, the junction contained 7 bases not matched to a gene. DNA of the CDR3: TGTGCCAGCTCACCACTTCCAGGGGGCTCGTCAGATACGCAGTATTTT. It codes for CASSPLPGGSSDTQYF.

This chain uses TRBV27 with TRBJ2-1, with 11 bases lining up with TRBD2. The junction had 5 bases not matched to a gene; V was cut back by 0 bases and J by 4 bases. The CDR3 runs 17 residues. Per germline, CDR1 MNHEY and CDR2 SMNVEV (reference sequence). The CDR3 sequence is CASSLSLTSGSYNEQFF. CDR3 DNA: TGTGCCAGCAGTTTATCCCTAACTAGCGGGAGTTACAATGAGCAGTTCTTC.

This clonotype was counted a few times. This chain uses TRBV5-1 with TRBJ2-3, with 13 bases lining up with TRBD2. CDR3 length: 16 amino acids. J gave up 2 bases and V 2 bases, and 2 bases lay outside the gene matches. CDR1 is SGHRS, CDR2 YFSETQ, per germline. The CDR3 DNA is TGCGCCAGCAGCTTACTAGCGGGAGGGAACACAGATACGCAGTATTTT. Its translation: CASSLLAGGNTDTQYF. Using reference TRBV5-1 and TRBJ2-3 for the parts outside the CDR3, the full variable domain is KAGVTQTPRYLIKTRGQQVTLSCSPISGHRSVSWYQQTPGQGLQFLFEYFSETQRNKGNFPGRFSGRQFSNSRSEMNVSTLELGDSALYLCASSLLAGGNTDTQYFGPGTRLTVL.

This clonotype was detected ten times or more. This sequence joins TRBV24-1 and TRBJ2-1; D is unclear. Trimming removed 3 bases at V and 0 bases at J, with 14 bases between. Germline CDR1 KGHDR, CDR2 SFDVKD. CDR3 length: 17 amino acids. The CDR3, as DNA: TGTGCCACCAGTGATATCGGTCTTGGTAGCTCCTACAATGAGCAGTTCTTC. This gives the protein CATSDIGLGSSYNEQFF.

The chain joins TRBV7-2 to TRBJ2-2, with TRBD2 matching 8 bases. The length of the CDR3 is 14 residues. Germline CDR1 is SGHTA and CDR2 is FQGNSA. The V and J ends lost 5 bases and 8 bases, in that order; junction bases with no gene match: 7. Here the CDR3 reads CASSAVAGPGELFF. Here the CDR3 DNA reads TGTGCCAGCAGCGCAGTAGCGGGACCTGGGGAGCTGTTTTTT.

V usage is TRBV19 and J usage is TRBJ2-1; 11 bases agree with TRBD1. Germline lookup yields CDR1 LNHDA and CDR2 SQIVND (reference sequence). Unmatched junction bases numbered 10, after V lost 8 bases and J lost 10 bases. The CDR3 runs 14 residues. Written as DNA, the CDR3 is TGTGCCAGTCTGGGGGACAGGGGGATTAGGGAGCAGTTCTTC. Residues: CASLGDRGIREQFF.

This clonotype was seen ten or more times. V and J are TRBV7-8 and TRBJ2-1; TRBD2 matches 9 bases. Trimming took 5 bases from V and 5 from J; bases not matched to a gene: 10. Germline CDR1 is SGHVS and CDR2 is FQNEAQ. This CDR3 spans 16 amino acids. CDR3 sequence reads: CASSQHLAGTNNEQFF. The CDR3 nucleotides are TGTGCCAGCAGCCAACACCTAGCGGGAACTAACAATGAGCAGTTCTTC.

The chain combines TRBV24-1 with TRBJ2-6; a weak D match, TRBD1 (5 bases). The CDR3 spans 17 residues. V lost 5 bases and J lost 1, with 14 bases in between. Germline V gene lookup returns CDR1 KGHDR and CDR2 SFDVKD. The CDR3 is CATSGRQKTSGANVLTF. The CDR3 DNA reads TGTGCCACCAGTGGCCGACAGAAGACTTCTGGGGCCAACGTCCTGACTTTC.

This clonotype was counted at least ten times. This chain joins TRBV6-1 and TRBJ2-1, with 14 bases fitting TRBD2. The length of the CDR3 is 14 residues. The germline V gene has CDR1 MNHNS and CDR2 SASEGT. The V and J ends lost 6 bases and 7 bases, in that order; junction bases with no gene match: 2. Here the CDR3 DNA reads TGTGCCAGCAGGACTAGCGGGAGGGTGAATGAGCAGTTCTTC. It yields the protein CASRTSGRVNEQFF.

The sample holds many counts of this clonotype. The chain couples TRBV27 to TRBJ2-7; 9 nucleotides match TRBD1. V was clipped by 5 bases and J by 2 bases; unmatched bases: 1. CDR3 length equals 13 residues. Germline V lookup: CDR1 MNHEY, CDR2 SMNVEV (reference sequence). The DNA for the CDR3 is TGTGCCAGCAGTCGACAGGGGGCCTACGAGCAGTACTTC. Protein product: CASSRQGAYEQYF.